This TCR beta chain was sequenced during a study of T cell repertoires in cytomegalovirus infection. For the study at large: A matching HLA type, together with CMV infection, was signaled by public TCR beta signatures.

Study outcomes and limitations: What dominated the ex vivo response were HLA-C-restricted CMV-specific TCR beta clonotypes. Summed frequency of public TCR beta families distinguished CMV carriers with the relevant HLA.

As for this clonotype: Its antigen is undetermined.

Looked up from germline, CDR1 is SGHTA and CDR2 is FQGTGA. The CDR3 loop spans 14 amino acids. Trimming removed 4 bases at V and 0 bases at J, with 8 bases between. TCRdb redid the calling of the reads with MiXCR, one entry per CDR3 protein. The sample lists roughly 720,000 distinct CDR3 sequences, approximately 34% occurring once. The sequence derives from a human donor in good health (CMV status not recorded). Some clones in this sample may be carry-over from other donors' samples. This chain links TRBV7-3 with TRBJ2-3; D unresolved. The sequenced material came from PBMCs. The CDR3 protein is CASSSEVSTDTQYF. CDR3 coding DNA: TGTGCCAGCAGCTCTGAGGTTAGCACAGATACGCAGTATTTT.